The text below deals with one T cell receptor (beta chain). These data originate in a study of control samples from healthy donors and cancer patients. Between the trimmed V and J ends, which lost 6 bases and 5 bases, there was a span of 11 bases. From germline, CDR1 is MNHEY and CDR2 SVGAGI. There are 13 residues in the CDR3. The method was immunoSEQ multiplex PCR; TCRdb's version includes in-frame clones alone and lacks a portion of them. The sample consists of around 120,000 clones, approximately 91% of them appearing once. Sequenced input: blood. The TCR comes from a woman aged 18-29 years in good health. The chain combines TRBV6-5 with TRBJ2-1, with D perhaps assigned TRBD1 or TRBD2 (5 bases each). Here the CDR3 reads CASSRDGNNEQFF. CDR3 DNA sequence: TGTGCCAGCAGCCGGGACGGAAACAATGAGCAGTTCTTC.